Following are 16 T cell receptor beta chains from one sample sequenced in a study of tissue T cells after allogeneic stem cell transplantation. Some clones are missing from TCRdb's copy, which holds only in-frame ones; the method was immunoSEQ multiplex PCR. The repertoire holds 5,500 to 7,500 clones, just under 70% seen once, with around 25% in the top ten. This material consisted of tissue from the stomach, taken at autopsy. The receptors were gathered from a woman aged 18-49 years with breast cancer.

This sequence joins TRBV30 and TRBJ1-6; TRBD1 is a possible D gene (5 bases). Trimming stripped 3 bases from V and 6 bases from J, with 15 bases between. This CDR3 has 15 amino acids. Germline CDR1 is GTSNPN and CDR2 is SVGIG (reference sequence). In DNA form, the CDR3 reads TGTGCCTGGAGGAGGATGGGACTGAGTAATTCACCCCTCCACTTT. Its translation is CAWRRMGLSNSPLHF.

V is TRBV30 and J is TRBJ2-3; D may be TRBD1 (6 bases). The CDR3 loop spans 13 amino acids. Germline CDR1 and CDR2: GTSNPN and SVGIG (reference sequence). V lost 5 bases and J 0 bases, leaving 9 bases between the germline ends. For the CDR3, the DNA is TGTGCCTGGGGGGGCGTAAGCACAGATACGCAGTATTTT. This gives the protein CAWGGVSTDTQYF.

J is TRBJ2-1 and V is TRBV4-3; TRBD2 matches at 8 bases. From germline, CDR1 is LGHNA and CDR2 YSLEER. There are 13 residues in the CDR3. Unmatched junction bases numbered 7, after V lost 0 bases and J lost 15 bases. In DNA form, the CDR3 reads TGCGCCAGCAGCCAAGAGTGGGGCAGCGGGGGGTTCTTC. Encoded protein: CASSQEWGSGGFF.

The V and J genes are TRBV19 and TRBJ2-2; 7 bases map to TRBD1. The V gene end was trimmed by 4 bases and the J gene end by 5 bases; junction bases not matched to a gene: 10. This CDR3 contains 16 residues. The germline CDR1 and CDR2 sequences are LNHDA and SQIVND (reference sequence). The CDR3 DNA sequence: TGTGCCAGTAGTACCAGACAGGGCCTTGGGACCGGGGAGCTGTTTTTT. Translating gives CASSTRQGLGTGELFF. The full variable domain, with the rest looked up from reference TRBV19 and TRBJ2-2, is DGGITQSPKYLFRKEGQNVTLSCEQNLNHDAMYWYRQDPGQGLRLIYYSQIVNDFQKGDIAEGYSVSREKKESFPLTVTSAQKNPTAFYLCASSTRQGLGTGELFFGEGSRLTVL.

A word on this clone: The sample holds other DNA sequences that translate to the same CDR3. V and J are TRBV5-1 and TRBJ1-6; a weak D match, TRBD1 (6 bases). This CDR3 contains 14 residues. Germline CDR1 and CDR2: SGHRS and YFSETQ. The V end was cut by 0 bases, the J end by 7 bases, with 8 bases between. The CDR3 DNA sequence: TGCGCCAGCAGCTTGGGCAGGGGAAATTCACCCCTCCACTTT. It codes for CASSLGRGNSPLHF.

In this sample, this clone turned up once. The chain joins TRBV7-8 to TRBJ2-6; D is undetermined. Germline-derived CDR1 and CDR2 are SGHVS and FQNEAQ. CDR3 length: 14 residues. The germline V and J ends were trimmed by 3 bases and 2 bases, with 5 bases remaining between them. CDR3 protein: CASSLSTGANVLTF. The CDR3 DNA sequence: TGTGCCAGCAGCTTGTCCACTGGGGCCAACGTCCTGACTTTC.

The V gene is TRBV19, the J gene TRBJ1-4, with TRBD1 as a possible D gene (6 bases). The length of the CDR3 is 14 residues. Deletions cut 7 bases from V and 6 bases from J, with 15 bases between. Germline V gene sequence: CDR1 LNHDA, CDR2 SQIVND (reference sequence). The CDR3 DNA reads as TGTGCCAGTAAATTGGGGGCGGATGATGAAAAACTGTTTTTT. Protein product: CASKLGADDEKLFF.

The CDR3 sequence: CASSPQVRSYNEQFF. The CDR3 bases are TGTGCCAGCTCACCCCAGGTCCGCTCCTACAATGAGCAGTTCTTC. The chain links TRBV18 to TRBJ2-1, with no clear D. This CDR3 spans 15 amino acids. Germline assignment: CDR1 KGHSH and CDR2 LQKENI. Trimming shortened V by 3 bases and J by 0 bases, and 9 bases separated the two germline ends.

The chain links TRBV6-4 to TRBJ2-3; 8 nucleotides align to TRBD2. Germline assignment: CDR1 MRHNA and CDR2 SNTAGT. The CDR3 has 14 residues. V lost 3 bases, J lost 1 base, and 0 bases stayed unmatched. The CDR3 is CASSEAGGTDTQYF. The CDR3 DNA reads TGTGCCAGCAGTGAAGCGGGGGGCACAGATACGCAGTATTTT.

V and J are TRBV9 and TRBJ2-1; 7 bases match TRBD1. This CDR3 spans 15 amino acids. Germline-derived CDR1 and CDR2 are SGDLS and YYNGEE. With 3 bases clipped from V and 5 bases from J, the junction kept 8 bases outside the gene matches. The CDR3 loop reads CASSARDSRHNEQFF. Written as DNA, the CDR3 is TGTGCCAGCAGCGCCCGGGACAGTCGGCACAATGAGCAGTTCTTC.

This chain connects TRBV6-5 to TRBJ2-5; D call uncertain. There are 14 residues in the CDR3. The ends were cut back, 5 bases at V and 1 base at J, with 11 bases in the middle. Germline values: CDR1 MNHEY, CDR2 SVGAGI. CDR3 in DNA: TGTGCCAGCAGTCAACAGAGCCTCCAAGAGACCCAGTACTTC. Amino acids: CASSQQSLQETQYF.

Only a few counts were recorded for this clone. This chain links TRBV7-2 with TRBJ2-2, with a tentative D call TRBD2 (7 bases). The V and J ends lost 5 bases and 4 bases respectively, with 11 bases between them. CDR3 length: 14 amino acids. Germline CDR1 reads SGHTA; CDR2 reads FQGNSA. The CDR3 bases are TGTGCCAGCAGCGGGGGGGGCAGCACCGGGGAGCTGTTTTTT. Protein: CASSGGGSTGELFF.

The chain employs TRBV19 and TRBJ1-2; TRBD1 matches 8 bases. Germline trimming cut 6 bases from V and 5 bases from J; bases unmatched to any gene: 11. Germline-derived CDR1 and CDR2 are LNHDA and SQIVND (reference sequence). This CDR3 spans 15 amino acids. The CDR3 loop is CASSQSGTGGYGYTF. The CDR3 nucleotides are TGTGCCAGTAGCCAAAGTGGGACAGGCGGGTATGGCTACACCTTC. Complete variable domain (other parts from reference TRBV19 and TRBJ1-2): DGGITQSPKYLFRKEGQNVTLSCEQNLNHDAMYWYRQDPGQGLRLIYYSQIVNDFQKGDIAEGYSVSREKKESFPLTVTSAQKNPTAFYLCASSQSGTGGYGYTFGSGTRLTVV.

V usage is TRBV6-5 and J usage is TRBJ1-1, with D unresolved. CDR3 length equals 12 residues. Germline V lookup: CDR1 MNHEY, CDR2 SVGAGI. V lost 1 base and J lost 6, with 6 bases in between. The CDR3 nucleotides read TGTGCCAGCAGTTACTTCGGGGCTGAAGCTTTCTTT. It yields the protein CASSYFGAEAFF.

The chain uses TRBV19 and TRBJ2-2; D could derive from TRBD1 or TRBD2 (5 bases each). The CDR3 contains 16 residues. Trimming removed 6 bases at V and 1 base at J, with 15 bases between. Germline CDR1 LNHDA, CDR2 SQIVND (reference sequence). The CDR3 sequence is CASRPRGEGNTGELFF. The CDR3 DNA follows: TGTGCCAGTAGACCTCGAGGGGAAGGGAACACCGGGGAGCTGTTTTTT.

V gene TRBV7-8 combines with J gene TRBJ2-3, with TRBD2 identical over 10 bases. Germline trimming cut 1 base from V and 2 bases from J; bases unmatched to any gene: 6. The CDR3 spans 17 residues. Germline V gene sequence: CDR1 SGHVS, CDR2 FQNEAQ. The CDR3 loop is CASSLVIAGGNTDTQYF. The CDR3 DNA reads as TGTGCCAGCAGCTTAGTAATAGCGGGGGGTAACACAGATACGCAGTATTTT.